Listed here are 27 T cell receptor beta chains from one sample, sequenced in a study of PD-L1 blockade in urothelial cancer. TCRdb's table, derived via immunoSEQ multiplex PCR, lists solely in-frame clones and lacks some. The data contain roughly 91,000 clones, about 83% of them singletons. Documented time point: pretreatment peripheral blood. This material consisted of PBMCs, taken around atezolizumab (anti-PD-L1) treatment. These receptors originate from a man aged 55 to 70 with urothelial cancer.

The genes are TRBV7-2 and TRBJ2-7, with TRBD2 as a possible D gene (6 bases). The germline V gene encodes CDR1 SGHTA and CDR2 FQGNSA. The CDR3 totals 12 residues. Between the trimmed V and J ends, which lost 5 bases and 6 bases, there was a span of 11 bases. The CDR3 DNA sequence: TGTGCCAGCAGCCCCGCCGGGGGCGAGCAGTACTTC. This translates into CASSPAGGEQYF.

This chain links TRBV2 with TRBJ2-1, with 8 bases fitting TRBD2. Germline V gives CDR1 SNHLY, CDR2 FYNNEI. V lost 1 base, J lost 0 bases, and 2 bases stayed unmatched. The CDR3 contains 16 residues. The CDR3 DNA reads as TGTGCCAGCAGTGAAGATAGCGGGAACTCCTACAATGAGCAGTTCTTC. Protein product: CASSEDSGNSYNEQFF. The variable domain in full, completed from reference TRBV2 and TRBJ2-1, reads EPEVTQTPSHQVTQMGQEVILRCVPISNHLYFYWYRQILGQKVEFLVSFYNNEISEKSEIFDDQFSVERPDGSNFTLKIRSTKLEDSAMYFCASSEDSGNSYNEQFFGPGTRLTVL.

The gene calls are TRBV11-3 and TRBJ1-2; the D gene is possibly TRBD1 (5 bases). CDR3 length: 13 residues. The germline V and J ends were trimmed by 7 bases and 4 bases, with 13 bases remaining between them. CDR1 SGHNT and CDR2 YENEEA come from the germline V gene. The CDR3 sequence is CASIPGGGYGYTF. The CDR3 DNA sequence: TGTGCCAGCATCCCCGGGGGGGGCTATGGCTACACCTTC. The variable domain in full, with the rest retrieved from reference TRBV11-3 and TRBJ1-2, is EAGVVQSPRYKIIEKKQPVAFWCNPISGHNTLYWYLQNLGQGPELLIRYENEEAVDDSQLPKDRFSAERLKGVDSTLKIQPAELGDSAVYLCASIPGGGYGYTFGSGTRLTVV.

J is TRBJ2-3 and V is TRBV1; whether TRBD2, the table's D call, matches the DNA was not checked. TRBV1 constitutes a pseudogene. There are 18 residues in the CDR3. The CDR3 DNA follows: TGCACCAGCAGCCAACTCGGGGGTAGCGGAGGGGGGGCAGATACGCAGTATTTT. Translated: CTSSQLGGSGGGADTQYF.

This clone occurred once. The chain employs TRBV6-4 and TRBJ2-5; 13 bases line up with TRBD2. CDR1 and CDR2 (germline): MRHNA, SNTAGT. Trimming removed 6 bases from V and 5 bases from J; junction bases left unmatched: 6. CDR3 length: 15 residues. The CDR3 coding sequence is TGTGCCAGCAGCAGACTAGCGGGGGGAGCGGAGACCCAGTACTTC. It translates to CASSRLAGGAETQYF.

The chain has TRBV6-1 and TRBJ2-5; 7 nucleotides agree with TRBD1. Germline CDR1 reads MNHNS; CDR2 reads SASEGT. This CDR3 is 15 amino acids long. Losses at the gene ends were 6 bases for V and 5 bases for J; bases not matched to a gene: 12. The chain's CDR3 is CASSVTGWVGETQYF. The CDR3 DNA sequence: TGTGCCAGCAGCGTGACAGGGTGGGTTGGGGAGACCCAGTACTTC.

The chain links TRBV6-5 to TRBJ1-1; tentatively, D is TRBD1 (6 bases). Germline-derived CDR1 and CDR2 are MNHEY and SVGAGI. Between the trimmed V and J ends, which lost 3 bases and 5 bases, there was a span of 10 bases. CDR3 size: 13 residues. The CDR3 region is CASSYGQSTEAFF. The CDR3 DNA follows: TGTGCCAGCAGTTATGGACAGTCGACTGAAGCTTTCTTT.

The V gene is TRBV9, the J gene TRBJ2-2, with TRBD1 matching 7 bases. This CDR3 is 13 amino acids long. The germline V gene encodes CDR1 SGDLS and CDR2 YYNGEE. Trimming at V came to 6 bases and at J to 4 bases, leaving 3 bases not matched to a gene. The CDR3 region has the DNA TGTGCCAGCACGGCAGGGGGCACCGGGGAGCTGTTTTTT. Residues: CASTAGGTGELFF. Full variable domain (outside the CDR3, taken from reference TRBV9 and TRBJ2-2): DSGVTQTPKHLITATGQRVTLRCSPRSGDLSVYWYQQSLDQGLQFLIQYYNGEERAKGNILERFSAQQFPDLHSELNLSSLELGDSALYFCASTAGGTGELFFGEGSRLTVL.

The count of this clone is one. The rearrangement joins TRBV7-3 to TRBJ2-7, with TRBD1 identical over 9 bases. The V segment lost 8 bases and the J segment 4 bases; nucleotides outside the gene matches: 6. The CDR3 is 13 amino acids. Per the germline V gene, CDR1 is SGHTA and CDR2 is FQGTGA. Here the CDR3 reads CASEHRGLYEQYF. The CDR3 bases are TGTGCCAGCGAGCACAGGGGGCTTTACGAGCAGTACTTC.

The V and J genes are TRBV7-8 and TRBJ1-2, with 10 bases identical to TRBD1. Germline V gene sequence: CDR1 SGHVS, CDR2 FQNEAQ. Unmatched junction bases numbered 10, after V lost 5 bases and J lost 4 bases. The CDR3 covers 16 residues. The CDR3 DNA reads TGTGCCAGCAGCACCCGGACAGGGGGAGTATTCTATGGCTACACCTTC. As protein: CASSTRTGGVFYGYTF. The full variable domain, in which reference TRBV7-8 and TRBJ1-2 provide the parts outside the CDR3, is GAGVSQSPRYKVAKRGQDVALRCDPISGHVSLFWYQQALGQGPEFLTYFQNEAQLDKSGLPSDRFFAERPEGSVSTLKIQRTQQEDSAVYLCASSTRTGGVFYGYTFGSGTRLTVV.

Notes on this clone: This same CDR3 is encoded by further DNA sequences in the sample. V usage is TRBV12-5 and J usage is TRBJ1-5; the D gene is possibly TRBD1 (5 bases). V lost 1 base to trimming and J lost 4 bases, with 5 bases between them. CDR3 length: 13 amino acids. Looked up from germline, CDR1 is LGHNT and CDR2 is FRNRAP. CDR3 region: CASGLGQNQPQHF. CDR3 coding DNA: TGTGCTAGTGGTTTGGGACAGAATCAGCCCCAGCATTTT.

This chain connects TRBV6-1 to TRBJ1-5; 9 bases are shared with TRBD1. After removal of 10 bases from V and 4 bases from J, the junction contained 8 bases not matched to a gene. The CDR3 is 14 residues long. Germline V lookup: CDR1 MNHNS, CDR2 SASEGT. The CDR3 region is CATGTGSGNQPQHF. The CDR3 bases are TGTGCCACCGGGACAGGGAGTGGTAATCAGCCCCAGCATTTT.

This clone is a singleton in its sample. CDR3 DNA: TGTGCCAGCTCATGGGGGCCCGGTGAAAAACTGTTTTTT. Translating gives CASSWGPGEKLFF. The chain links TRBV18 to TRBJ1-4, with D perhaps TRBD1 (6 bases). CDR1 and CDR2 from the germline V gene are KGHSH and LQKENI. This CDR3 has 13 residues. Trimming pared 5 bases from V and 7 bases from J, leaving 11 bases between.

V and J are TRBV9 and TRBJ2-3; no clear D. CDR1 and CDR2 from the germline V gene are SGDLS and YYNGEE. This CDR3 has 13 amino acids. V gave up 0 bases and J gave up 3 bases, with 5 bases separating them. CDR3 in amino acids: CASSVERTDTQYF. CDR3 in DNA: TGTGCCAGCAGCGTAGAACGGACAGATACGCAGTATTTT.

This chain links TRBV18 with TRBJ2-1; TRBD2 matches 10 bases. After removal of 3 bases from V and 4 bases from J, the junction contained 3 bases not matched to a gene. CDR3 size: 15 residues. Germline V CDR1 and CDR2: KGHSH, LQKENI. DNA for the CDR3: TGTGCCAGCTCACCGGGACTAGCGCCGTACAATGAGCAGTTCTTC. Protein product: CASSPGLAPYNEQFF.

This sequence joins TRBV11-3 and TRBJ2-5, with D possibly TRBD2 on 5 matching bases. The CDR3 has 13 amino acids. V was pared by 0 bases and J by 9 bases, with 11 bases between. Per germline, CDR1 SGHNT and CDR2 YENEEA. The CDR3 DNA reads as TGTGCCAGCAGCTTAGACGGGGTATCGGCCCAGTACTTC. Its protein is CASSLDGVSAQYF. Full variable domain (missing parts from reference TRBV11-3 and TRBJ2-5): EAGVVQSPRYKIIEKKQPVAFWCNPISGHNTLYWYLQNLGQGPELLIRYENEEAVDDSQLPKDRFSAERLKGVDSTLKIQPAELGDSAVYLCASSLDGVSAQYFGPGTRLLVL.

The CDR3 loop is CASMPAGVDNEQFF. The CDR3 DNA reads TGTGCCAGCATGCCAGCGGGAGTCGACAATGAGCAGTTCTTC. The chain joins TRBV25-1 to TRBJ2-1; 8 nucleotides agree with TRBD2. Trimming took 7 bases from V and 5 from J; bases not matched to a gene: 7. This CDR3 contains 14 residues. In germline, CDR1 is MGHDK, CDR2 SYGVNS.

This chain joins TRBV9 and TRBJ2-5; 8 nucleotides agree with TRBD1. Trimming at V came to 3 bases and at J to 2 bases, leaving 6 bases not matched to a gene. Germline-derived CDR1 and CDR2 are SGDLS and YYNGEE. This CDR3 has 15 amino acids. The CDR3 bases are TGTGCCAGCAGCGCCGGGACAGGACAACAAGAGACCCAGTACTTC. Translating gives CASSAGTGQQETQYF. Supplemented by reference TRBV9 and TRBJ2-5, the full variable domain reads DSGVTQTPKHLITATGQRVTLRCSPRSGDLSVYWYQQSLDQGLQFLIQYYNGEERAKGNILERFSAQQFPDLHSELNLSSLELGDSALYFCASSAGTGQQETQYFGPGTRLLVL.

The chain carries TRBV18 and TRBJ2-2; D remains unclear. The CDR3 has 15 amino acids. CDR1 and CDR2 from the germline V gene are KGHSH and LQKENI. V shed 1 base and J shed 0 bases, with 6 bases lying between them. CDR3 bases: TGTGCCAGCTCACCACGCACAGCGAACACCGGGGAGCTGTTTTTT. It is translated as CASSPRTANTGELFF. The full variable domain, in which reference TRBV18 and TRBJ2-2 provide the parts outside the CDR3, is NAGVMQNPRHLVRRRGQEARLRCSPMKGHSHVYWYRQLPEEGLKFMVYLQKENIIDESGMPKERFSAEFPKEGPSILRIQQVVRGDSAAYFCASSPRTANTGELFFGEGSRLTVL.

The chain joins TRBV4-1 to TRBJ1-5; TRBD1 aligns across 8 bases. Germline CDR1 and CDR2: MGHRA and YSYEKL. The CDR3 spans 17 residues. V was clipped by 4 bases and J by 3 bases; unmatched bases: 11. CDR3 DNA: TGCGCCAGCAGCCGAGGCCCGGGACAGGAATACAATCAGCCCCAGCATTTT. Protein sequence: CASSRGPGQEYNQPQHF.

The V and J genes are TRBV4-2 and TRBJ2-7, with 10 bases identical to TRBD1. Germline values: CDR1 LGHNA, CDR2 YNFKEQ. Unmatched junction bases numbered 6, after V lost 1 base and J lost 3 bases. The CDR3 extends over 16 amino acids. The CDR3 DNA follows: TGTGCCAGCAGCCAAGGGGTCGGGACAGGGGTCTACGAGCAGTACTTC. Residues: CASSQGVGTGVYEQYF.

The chain carries TRBV7-8 and TRBJ2-7; TRBD1 agrees at 12 bases. The CDR3 loop spans 17 amino acids. Trimming cost V 5 bases and J 4 bases; bases outside gene matches: 12. CDR1 is SGHVS and CDR2 is FQNEAQ in the germline V gene. In DNA, the CDR3 is TGTGCCAGCAGCACCTCCCACCCGGGACAGGGGGCTTACGAGCAGTACTTC. Its translation: CASSTSHPGQGAYEQYF.

This clone was observed many times. The chain combines TRBV29-1 with TRBJ2-5, with a possible D match to TRBD2 (7 bases). Trimming removed 8 bases from V and 4 bases from J, with 17 bases in between. The CDR3 sequence is 13 residues long. The V gene's germline CDR1 is SQVTM and CDR2 ANQGSEA. CDR3 DNA: TGCAGCACACCCGGAGGGGGGGGAGAGACCCAGTACTTC. The encoded protein is CSTPGGGGETQYF.

This clone has a single count. The chain carries TRBV7-8 and TRBJ2-7; 9 bases are a match to TRBD1. Trimming removed 5 bases from V and 3 bases from J; junction bases left unmatched: 11. The CDR3 covers 16 residues. Germline V CDR1 and CDR2: SGHVS, FQNEAQ. The CDR3 nucleotides read TGTGCCAGCAGCCGTCGGAGGGACAGGGTTTACTACGAGCAGTACTTC. Translating gives CASSRRRDRVYYEQYF.

The chain uses TRBV18 and TRBJ1-3; D is undetermined. Per germline, CDR1 KGHSH and CDR2 LQKENI. The CDR3 length is 16 residues. Trimming took off 2 bases at V and 0 bases at J, with 11 bases between the two ends. CDR3 region: CASSPFSRYSGNTIYF. The DNA of the CDR3 is TGTGCCAGCTCACCATTTTCCCGCTACTCTGGAAACACCATATATTTT.

The chain links TRBV15 to TRBJ2-2; 11 bases map to TRBD2. Germline CDR1 reads LNHNV; CDR2 reads YYDKDF (reference sequence). This CDR3 contains 19 residues. The trim removed 5 bases at V and 5 bases at J, leaving 16 bases unmatched. CDR3 sequence (DNA): TGTGCCACCAGCCCGGGGGTAGCGGGGGGGAAATGGTCGACCGGGGAGCTGTTTTTT. Protein sequence: CATSPGVAGGKWSTGELFF.

The chain recombines TRBV28 with TRBJ1-1; tentative D call: TRBD1 (6 bases). Trimming left V 6 bases short and J 8 bases short, with 19 bases between. From germline, CDR1 is MDHEN and CDR2 SYDVKM. The CDR3 sequence is 14 residues long. CDR3 protein: CASSPWAQGLEAFF. The CDR3 DNA sequence: TGTGCCAGCAGCCCCTGGGCTCAGGGGCTGGAAGCTTTCTTT. Filled out from reference TRBV28 and TRBJ1-1, the complete variable domain reads DVKVTQSSRYLVKRTGEKVFLECVQDMDHENMFWYRQDPGLGLRLIYFSYDVKMKEKGDIPEGYSVSREKKERFSLILESASTNQTSMYLCASSPWAQGLEAFFGQGTRLTVV.